This T cell receptor beta chain was sequenced in a study of blood T cell repertoires in COVID-19. V shed 3 bases and J shed 9 bases, with 9 bases lying between them. Germline V gives CDR1 SGHTA, CDR2 FQGNSA. The CDR3 extends over 12 amino acids. As handled by the study authors: Amplification with reference gene primers provided the estimates of nucleated cell counts. Profiled with immunoSEQ multiplex PCR; TCRdb holds only in-frame clones, not every one. D and trimming were read from the DNA, whereas the V and J calls and clone size are those reported in that table. The table has about 250,000 clones, about 90% seen once. The study counted Cohort 3 donors as recovered given two negative PCRs, clearance, or symptom resolution.

The TCR comes from a woman between 18 and 29 years old who had recovered from COVID-19. The sequenced material came from PBMCs or T cells enriched from blood (not recorded which). The chain links TRBV7-2 to TRBJ2-1; D is perhaps TRBD2 (5 bases). CDR3 sequence reads: CASSFYRGEQFF. The CDR3 DNA is TGTGCCAGCAGCTTCTATCGGGGTGAGCAGTTCTTC.